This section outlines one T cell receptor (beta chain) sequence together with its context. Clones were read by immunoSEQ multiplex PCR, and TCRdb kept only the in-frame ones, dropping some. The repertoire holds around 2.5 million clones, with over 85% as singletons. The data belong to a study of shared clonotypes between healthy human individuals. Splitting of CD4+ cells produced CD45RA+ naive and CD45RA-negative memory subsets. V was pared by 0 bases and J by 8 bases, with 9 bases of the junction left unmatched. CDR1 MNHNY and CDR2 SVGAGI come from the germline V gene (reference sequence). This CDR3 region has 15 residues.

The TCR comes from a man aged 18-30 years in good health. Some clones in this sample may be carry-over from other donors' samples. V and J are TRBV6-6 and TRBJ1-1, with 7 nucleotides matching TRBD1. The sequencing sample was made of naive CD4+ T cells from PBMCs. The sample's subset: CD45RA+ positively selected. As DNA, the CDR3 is TGTGCCAGCAGTTACTCGCTAGGGGGCTCTACGGAAGCTTTCTTT. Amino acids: CASSYSLGGSTEAFF.